This T cell receptor beta chain is drawn from a study of T cell repertoires in cytomegalovirus infection. Study-level information: Selected CMV epitopes included recently identified HLA-C-restricted ones as well as well-studied HLA-B-restricted ones. Public TCR beta signatures provided an indication of both CMV infection and a matching HLA type. Study-wide findings and caveats: The ex vivo response was dominated by HLA-C-restricted CMV-specific TCR beta clonotypes. The cumulative frequency of public TCR beta families distinguished individuals who carried CMV together with the relevant HLA.

Each CDR3 protein is one row after TCRdb ran MiXCR on the reads. This repertoire shows about half a million distinct CDR3 sequences, about 44% found once; its top ten account for about 45%. A word on this clonotype: Its antigen is undetermined.

The sequenced sample was cultured PBMCs, obtained from culture after CMV antigen stimulation. This clonotype was sampled from a human donor in good health (CMV status not recorded). Some clones in this sample may be carry-over from other donors' samples.

The CDR3 nucleotides read TGTGCCAGCAGCCAAGACCAGGAAGGAGCGGGGGACTACAATGAGCAGTTCTTC. Protein: CASSQDQEGAGDYNEQFF. The chain carries TRBV4-2 and TRBJ2-1; 8 bases line up with TRBD2. The CDR3 runs to 18 residues. V lost 0 bases and J lost 3; bases outside the gene matches: 10. The germline V gene encodes CDR1 LGHNA and CDR2 YNFKEQ.